The 5 T cell receptor beta chains presented below share a single source sample, sequenced in a study of T cell responses to AZD1222 COVID-19 vaccine (dated by TCRdb to the early 2020s). According to the study, the label for this sample's time point signals: about 28 days (+/-7) after the second vaccine dose. Receptors were amplified or captured by the immunoSEQ multiplex PCR assay. Entries here come from immuneACCESS through TCRdb and include only in-frame sequences with V and J called. Some clones fail to appear in such tables; in the studies checked, an unresolved V gene covers under half of the shortfall, and the cause of the remainder is unknown. The sample records tens of thousands of clones, roughly 88% of which are singletons. Together, the top ten hold under 1.5% of the sample. Sequenced here: peripheral blood, sampled 28 days after the second AZD1222 dose. All receptors derive from an adult who received the AZD1222 COVID-19 vaccine.

This clone was seen a few times. The CDR3 DNA reads TGTGCCAGCAGCCGAGGGATGGGGGATGGCTACACCTTC. It encodes CASSRGMGDGYTF. V usage is TRBV7-2 and J usage is TRBJ1-2; possibly TRBD1 for D (5 bases). The CDR3 spans 13 residues. From germline, CDR1 is SGHTA and CDR2 FQGNSA. V lost 5 bases, J lost 6 bases, and 13 bases lay in between.

The chain recombines TRBV24-1 with TRBJ2-2; TRBD2 matches at 8 bases. In germline, CDR1 is KGHDR, CDR2 SFDVKD. The junction had 2 bases not matched to a gene; V was cut back by 1 base and J by 2 bases. CDR3 length: 16 amino acids. The CDR3 nucleotides are TGTGCCACCAGTGATTTTAGCGGGGTTAACACCGGGGAGCTGTTTTTT. It specifies CATSDFSGVNTGELFF.

CDR3 sequence (DNA): TGTGCCACCAGTGGTCATAACTCTGGGGCCAACGTCCTGACTTTC. Its protein product is CATSGHNSGANVLTF. The chain uses TRBV24-1 and TRBJ2-6; D remains unclear. The germline V gene has CDR1 KGHDR and CDR2 SFDVKD. Trimming pared 5 bases from V and 0 bases from J, leaving 7 bases between. CDR3 length equals 15 residues.

This clone was counted once. V usage is TRBV12-3 or TRBV12-4 and J usage is TRBJ2-2; TRBD2 might be the D (5 bases). CDR3 size: 13 residues. V was clipped by 5 bases and J by 7 bases, with 11 bases between them. The CDR3 is CASSIREFGELFF. The CDR3 nucleotides read TGTGCCAGCAGTATACGGGAATTCGGGGAGCTGTTTTTT.

The V gene is TRBV7-9, the J gene TRBJ2-7; D is perhaps TRBD1 (6 bases). This CDR3 is built from 14 residues. V was clipped by 2 bases and J by 1 base, with 9 bases between them. Looked up from germline, CDR1 is SEHNR and CDR2 is FQNEAQ (reference sequence). Written as DNA, the CDR3 is TGTGCCAGCAGCTTACGGACAGAGTCCTACGAGCAGTACTTC. Translating it yields CASSLRTESYEQYF.